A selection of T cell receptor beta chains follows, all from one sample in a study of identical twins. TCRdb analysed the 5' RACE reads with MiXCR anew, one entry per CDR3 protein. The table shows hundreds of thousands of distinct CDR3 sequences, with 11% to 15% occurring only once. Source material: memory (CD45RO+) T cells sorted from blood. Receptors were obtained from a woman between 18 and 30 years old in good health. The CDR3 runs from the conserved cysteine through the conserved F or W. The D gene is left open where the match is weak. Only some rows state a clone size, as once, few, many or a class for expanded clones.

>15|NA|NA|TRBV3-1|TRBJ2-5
CASTKRIPGKEPQYF
TGTGCCAGCACCAAGCGGATCCCGGGGAAAGAGCCCCAGTACTTC
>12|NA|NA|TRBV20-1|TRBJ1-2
CSASAVWRGYTF
TGCAGTGCTAGTGCCGTATGGAGGGGCTACACCTTC
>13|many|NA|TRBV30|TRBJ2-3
CAWSGVSTDTQYF
TGTGCCTGGAGTGGAGTGAGCACAGATACGCAGTATTTT
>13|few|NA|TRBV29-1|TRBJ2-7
CSVEGLTGNEQYF
TGCAGCGTTGAAGGCCTTACAGGTAACGAGCAGTACTTC
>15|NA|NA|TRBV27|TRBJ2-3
CASSRRDGYTDTQYF
TGTGCCAGCAGTAGGAGGGACGGTTACACAGATACGCAGTATTTT
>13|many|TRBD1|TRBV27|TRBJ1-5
CASSQGGQGPQHF
TGTGCCAGCAGCCAGGGGGGCCAGGGTCCCCAGCATTTT
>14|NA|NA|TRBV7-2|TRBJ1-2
CASSRTWINYGYTF
TGTGCCAGCAGCCGGACATGGATTAACTATGGCTACACCTTC
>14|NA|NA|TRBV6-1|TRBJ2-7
CASSEQGRRYEQYF
TGTGCCAGCAGTGAACAGGGACGGCGCTACGAGCAGTACTTC
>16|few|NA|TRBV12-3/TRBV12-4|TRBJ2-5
CASSQFIAAPLETQYF
TGTGCCAGCAGTCAGTTTATAGCGGCCCCTCTAGAGACCCAGTACTTC
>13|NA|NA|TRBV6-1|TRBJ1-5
CASSPYRDQPQHF
TGTGCCAGCAGTCCATACCGGGATCAGCCCCAGCATTTT
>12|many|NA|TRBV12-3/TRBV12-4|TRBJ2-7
CASSFRRHEQYF
TGTGCCAGCAGCTTCCGACGCCACGAGCAGTACTTC
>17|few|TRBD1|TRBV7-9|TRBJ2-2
CASTPWDRGLVVGELFF
TGTGCCAGCACCCCCTGGGACAGGGGGCTTGTAGTCGGGGAGCTGTTTTTT
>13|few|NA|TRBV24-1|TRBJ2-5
CATSDSSQETQYF
TGTGCCACCAGTGATTCCAGTCAAGAGACCCAGTACTTC
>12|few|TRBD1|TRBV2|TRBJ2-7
CASADRDYEQYF
TGTGCCAGCGCGGACAGGGACTACGAGCAGTACTTC
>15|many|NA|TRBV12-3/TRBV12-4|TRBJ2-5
CASSRDSGRQETQYF
TGTGCCAGCAGCCGAGATTCGGGGCGCCAAGAGACCCAGTACTTC
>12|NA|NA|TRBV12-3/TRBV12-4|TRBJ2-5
CASSFRRETQYF
TGTGCCAGCAGTTTTAGGCGGGAGACCCAGTACTTC
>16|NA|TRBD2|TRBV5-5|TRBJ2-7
CASRLSSGRALGEQYF
TGTGCCAGCAGGTTGTCTAGCGGGAGGGCCTTAGGCGAGCAGTACTTC
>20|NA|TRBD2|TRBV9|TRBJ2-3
CASSVDYPSGGALYTDTQYF
TGTGCCAGCAGCGTAGATTACCCTAGCGGGGGGGCCCTATACACAGATACGCAGTATTTT
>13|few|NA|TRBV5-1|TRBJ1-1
CASSLYGTTEAFF
TGCGCCAGCAGCTTGTATGGAACCACTGAAGCTTTCTTT
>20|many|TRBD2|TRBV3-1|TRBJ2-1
CASRGPVAGGPGPSYNEQFF
TGTGCCAGCAGGGGCCCTGTAGCGGGGGGGCCAGGGCCCTCCTACAATGAGCAGTTCTTC
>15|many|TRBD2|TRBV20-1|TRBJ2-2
CSARPTSVGTGELFF
TGCAGTGCTAGACCTACTAGCGTTGGCACCGGGGAGCTGTTTTTT
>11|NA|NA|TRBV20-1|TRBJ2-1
CSAGALNEQFF
TGCAGTGCTGGGGCCCTAAACGAGCAGTTCTTC
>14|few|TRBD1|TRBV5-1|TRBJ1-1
CASSFLDRGTEAFF
TGCGCCAGCAGCTTTTTGGACAGGGGCACTGAAGCTTTCTTT
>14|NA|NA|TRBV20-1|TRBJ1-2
CSARDGSSLYGYTF
TGCAGTGCTAGAGACGGAAGCAGCTTATATGGCTACACCTTC
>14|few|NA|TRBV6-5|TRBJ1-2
CASSYNPTNYGYTF
TGTGCCAGCAGTTACAATCCCACCAACTATGGCTACACCTTC
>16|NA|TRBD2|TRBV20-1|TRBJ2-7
CSASYMRTSGMNEQYF
TGCAGTGCTAGTTACATGCGGACTAGCGGGATGAACGAGCAGTACTTC
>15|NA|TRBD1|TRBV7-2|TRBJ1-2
CASSLAGQDNYGYTF
TGTGCCAGCAGCTTAGCAGGACAGGATAACTATGGCTACACCTTC
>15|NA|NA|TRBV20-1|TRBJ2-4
CSARATGSFKNIQYF
TGCAGTGCTAGAGCAACAGGAAGTTTTAAAAACATTCAGTACTTC
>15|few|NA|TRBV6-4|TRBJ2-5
CASSDSSASGETQYF
TGTGCCAGCAGTGACTCAAGTGCTAGTGGGGAGACCCAGTACTTC
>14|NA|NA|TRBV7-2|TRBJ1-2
CASSLDRQAEPPSF
TGTGCCAGCAGCTTAGACCGGCAAGCCGAACCCCCAAGCTTC
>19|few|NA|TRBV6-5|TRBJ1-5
CASSYSTGGNHYSNQPQHF
TGTGCCAGCAGTTACTCGACGGGGGGAAACCATTATAGCAATCAGCCCCAGCATTTT
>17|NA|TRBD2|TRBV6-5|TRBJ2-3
CASSYPTSGGREDTQYF
TGTGCCAGCAGTTACCCGACTAGCGGGGGGAGGGAAGATACGCAGTATTTT
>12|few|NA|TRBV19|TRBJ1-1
CASDGPHTEAFF
TGTGCCAGTGACGGGCCGCACACTGAAGCTTTCTTT
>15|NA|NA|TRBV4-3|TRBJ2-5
CASSQDHQLGETQYF
TGCGCCAGCAGCCAAGATCATCAGCTAGGGGAGACCCAGTACTTC